These T cell receptor beta chains were read from a single sample in a study of T cell changes during pregnancy in multiple sclerosis. TCRdb's copy holds only in-frame clones and misses some; the assay was immunoSEQ multiplex PCR. The sample shows about 38,000 clones, around nine tenths of them seen only once. This sample comprised CD4+ T cells from peripheral blood mononuclear cells, obtained in the third trimester of pregnancy. These receptors were obtained from a female donor in good health, enrolled as a control in a pregnancy study. Both conserved end residues are part of each CDR3. D genes are given only for firm matches. Not all rows give a size; the values are once, few, many and, for expanded clones, a class.

.	TRBV7-8	TRBJ1-1	few	CASSLTQGTEAFF	TGTGCCAGCAGCTTAACCCAGGGGACTGAAGCTTTCTTT
TRBD1	TRBV30	TRBJ2-7	few	CAWSGTGTFYEQYF	TGTGCCTGGAGCGGGACAGGGACTTTCTACGAGCAGTACTTC
.	TRBV5-1	TRBJ2-4	.	CASSLAGNGVIQYF	TGCGCCAGCAGCTTGGCGGGTAATGGTGTCATTCAGTACTTC
TRBD1	TRBV5-1	TRBJ1-1	.	CASSLGLQGGRAFF	TGCGCCAGCAGCTTGGGGTTGCAGGGGGGTAGAGCTTTCTTT
.	TRBV28	TRBJ2-7	.	CASSHPARDMFDEQYF	TGTGCCAGCAGCCACCCCGCCCGGGATATGTTCGACGAGCAGTACTTC
TRBD1	TRBV29-1	TRBJ1-1	.	CSVGTGLNTEAFF	TGCAGCGTTGGGACAGGCCTGAACACTGAAGCTTTCTTT
.	TRBV28	TRBJ2-4	.	CASSPRVENIQYF	TGTGCCAGCAGCCCGAGGGTCGAAAACATTCAGTACTTC
.	TRBV7-6	TRBJ2-5	.	CASSLGHLETQYF	TGTGCCAGCAGCTTGGGACATTTAGAGACCCAGTACTTC
TRBD2	TRBV18	TRBJ2-3	.	CASSPGLAEDITDTQYF	TGTGCCAGCTCACCGGGACTAGCGGAGGATATCACAGATACGCAGTATTTT
.	TRBV28	TRBJ1-2	.	CASSYLGGGTVYGYTF	TGTGCCAGCAGTTACCTTGGTGGCGGGACGGTCTATGGCTACACCTTC
TRBD2	TRBV2	TRBJ2-3	.	CASGGSADTQYF	TGTGCCAGCGGCGGGAGTGCAGATACGCAGTATTTT
.	TRBV6-5	TRBJ1-1	.	CASSYYGGSEAFF	TGTGCCAGCAGTTACTACGGAGGGTCTGAAGCTTTCTTT
.	TRBV5-4	TRBJ1-2	.	CASSLVRGYGYTF	TGTGCCAGCAGCTTGGTAAGGGGCTACGGCTACACCTTC
.	TRBV6-1	TRBJ2-2	.	CASSVQSTNTGELFF	TGTGCCAGCAGTGTACAGAGTACGAACACCGGGGAGCTGTTTTTT
TRBD2	TRBV7-9	TRBJ2-1	.	CASNINREREAETEQFF	TGTGCCAGCAACATTAATCGAGAGCGGGAGGCGGAGACTGAGCAGTTCTTC
TRBD1	TRBV7-8	TRBJ2-7	.	CASSSTRTGREQYF	TGTGCCAGCAGCTCCACAAGGACAGGGCGCGAGCAGTACTTC
TRBD1	TRBV27	TRBJ1-1	.	CASSLYSRGRGTEAFF	TGTGCCAGCAGCCTTTACTCCAGGGGGCGCGGAACTGAAGCTTTCTTT
.	TRBV11-3	TRBJ2-1	.	CASSLGFLEDEQFF	TGTGCCAGCAGCTTAGGCTTCCTAGAGGATGAGCAGTTCTTC
TRBD1	TRBV12-5	TRBJ1-2	.	CASMPGTGRVWDYGYTF	TGTGCTAGTATGCCGGGGACAGGGCGAGTATGGGACTATGGCTACACCTTC
.	TRBV11-2	TRBJ1-2	.	CASSLELGTGYGYTF	TGTGCCAGCAGCTTAGAGCTTGGGACTGGCTATGGCTACACCTTC
TRBD2	TRBV5-1	TRBJ2-7	.	CASSGTSGSYEQYF	TGCGCCAGCAGCGGGACTAGCGGCTCCTACGAGCAGTACTTC
.	TRBV30	TRBJ1-2	.	CAWSVLQAGYTF	TGTGCCTGGAGTGTACTTCAGGCAGGCTACACCTTC
.	TRBV6-6	TRBJ2-4	.	CASSHRGELQYF	TGTGCCAGCAGTCACCGCGGGGAGCTCCAGTACTTC
TRBD2	TRBV18	TRBJ2-5	.	CASSPRSGGGSETQYF	TGTGCCAGCTCACCCAGAAGCGGGGGGGGTTCAGAGACCCAGTACTTC
.	TRBV7-8	TRBJ1-2	.	CASSLALDPLNYGYTF	TGTGCCAGCAGCTTAGCGCTAGACCCTCTTAACTATGGCTACACCTTC
.	TRBV27	TRBJ2-7	.	CASSLLGGGVSYEQYF	TGTGCCAGCAGTTTATTGGGCGGGGGCGTATCCTACGAGCAGTACTTC
.	TRBV29-1	TRBJ1-1	.	CSVDSGFQGEAFF	TGCAGCGTTGACTCTGGGTTTCAGGGTGAAGCTTTCTTT
TRBD2	TRBV4-2	TRBJ2-3	.	CASSQDPTSLGPDTQYF	TGTGCCAGCAGCCAAGATCCGACTAGCCTTGGTCCAGATACGCAGTATTTT
TRBD1	TRBV19	TRBJ2-4	.	CASSISTGGAFRFIQYF	TGTGCCAGTAGTATTTCAACAGGGGGCGCTTTTCGTTTCATTCAGTACTTC
.	TRBV4-1	TRBJ2-1	few	CASSSVGLYNEQFF	TGCGCCAGCAGCTCCGTTGGGCTCTACAATGAGCAGTTCTTC
TRBD2	TRBV11-1	TRBJ2-4	.	CASSWGLAGTTAIQYF	TGTGCCAGCAGCTGGGGACTAGCGGGAACGACCGCCATTCAGTACTTC
TRBD2	TRBV5-1	TRBJ2-1	.	CASSSGTSGEQFF	TGCGCCAGCAGCTCCGGGACTAGCGGGGAGCAGTTCTTC
.	TRBV9	TRBJ1-3	.	CASSDSGTSGNTIYF	TGTGCCAGCAGCGACAGCGGTACCTCTGGAAACACCATATATTTT
.	TRBV28	TRBJ1-6	.	CASSIWRDSYNSPLHF	TGTGCCAGCAGTATCTGGAGGGACTCCTATAATTCACCCCTCCACTTT
.	TRBV5-5	TRBJ1-1	.	CASSLPGNAEAFF	TGTGCCAGCAGCTTGCCGGGAAACGCTGAAGCTTTCTTT
.	TRBV29-1	TRBJ1-1	.	CSVEGRLVEAFF	TGCAGCGTTGAAGGCAGGTTGGTTGAAGCTTTCTTT
TRBD2	TRBV10-2	TRBJ2-1	.	CASSVVAGGNEQFF	TGCGCCAGCAGTGTGGTAGCGGGGGGGAATGAGCAGTTCTTC
.	TRBV6-6	TRBJ2-3	.	CASIGGENVRYF	TGTGCCAGCATCGGCGGGGAAAACGTTCGATATTTT
.	TRBV27	TRBJ1-1	.	CASSSVRGAEAFF	TGTGCCAGCAGTTCTGTCCGGGGGGCCGAAGCTTTCTTT
TRBD2	TRBV6-5	TRBJ2-7	.	CASSISGGAYEQYF	TGTGCCAGCAGCATTAGCGGGGGGGCCTACGAGCAGTACTTC
TRBD2	TRBV5-1	TRBJ2-5	once	CASSLAGGGVQETQYF	TGCGCCAGCAGCTTGGCCGGCGGGGGGGTACAAGAGACCCAGTACTTC